This T cell receptor (beta chain) originates from a study of cytomegalovirus exposure and HLA in healthy donors. Study at large: From donors who were HLA-typed, an early data release held 70 million to 90 million unique TCRs. Study observations and caveats: There were under 200 TCR beta chains listed as cytomegalovirus-associated. Most sequenced TCRs were rare (though some public TCRs occurred in many donors). A link between a missense DCLRE1C variant and TCR beta V- and J-gene trimming emerged from a later analysis.

The PCR was carried out with 60 Vbeta primers and 13 Jbeta primers. Here immunoSEQ multiplex PCR was the method, and the copy in TCRdb shows in-frame clones only, minus some. The specimen's table records about 40,000 clones. Worth noting for this clone: Its specificity is not known.

Looked up from germline, CDR1 is SGHRS and CDR2 is YFSETQ. The CDR3 has 19 residues. V lost 1 base and J lost 0; bases outside the gene matches: 3. The V call is TRBV5-1, the J call TRBJ2-2; 16 positions match TRBD2. This TCR was sampled from a man aged 25-45 years in good health and CMV-seronegative. Source material: PBMCs. This CDR3 is CASSLTGTSGRANTGELFF. CDR3 in DNA: TGCGCCAGCAGCTTGACAGGGACTAGCGGGAGGGCGAACACCGGGGAGCTGTTTTTT.